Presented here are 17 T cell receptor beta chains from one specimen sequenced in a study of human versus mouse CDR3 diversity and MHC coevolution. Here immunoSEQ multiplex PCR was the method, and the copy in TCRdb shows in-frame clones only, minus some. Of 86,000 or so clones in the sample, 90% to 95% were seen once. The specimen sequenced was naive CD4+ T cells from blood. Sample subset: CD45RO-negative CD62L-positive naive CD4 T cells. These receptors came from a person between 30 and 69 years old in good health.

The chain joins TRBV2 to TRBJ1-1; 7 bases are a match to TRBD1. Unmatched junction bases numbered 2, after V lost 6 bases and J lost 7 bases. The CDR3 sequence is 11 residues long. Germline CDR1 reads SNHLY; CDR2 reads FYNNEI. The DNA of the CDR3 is TGTGCCAGCAGGGGACAGAGTGAAGCTTTCTTT. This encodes CASRGQSEAFF.

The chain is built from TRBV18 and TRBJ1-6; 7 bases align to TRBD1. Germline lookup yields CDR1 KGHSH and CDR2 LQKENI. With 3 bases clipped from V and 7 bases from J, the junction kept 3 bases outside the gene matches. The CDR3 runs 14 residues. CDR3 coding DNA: TGTGCCAGCTCACCGACAGGGTCGAATTCACCCCTCCACTTT. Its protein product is CASSPTGSNSPLHF.

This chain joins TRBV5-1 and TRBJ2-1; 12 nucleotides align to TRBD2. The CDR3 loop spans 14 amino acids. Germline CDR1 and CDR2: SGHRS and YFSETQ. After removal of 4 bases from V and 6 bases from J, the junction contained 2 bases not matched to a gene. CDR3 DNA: TGCGCCAGCAGCCCACTAGCGGGAGGCAATGAGCAGTTCTTC. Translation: CASSPLAGGNEQFF.

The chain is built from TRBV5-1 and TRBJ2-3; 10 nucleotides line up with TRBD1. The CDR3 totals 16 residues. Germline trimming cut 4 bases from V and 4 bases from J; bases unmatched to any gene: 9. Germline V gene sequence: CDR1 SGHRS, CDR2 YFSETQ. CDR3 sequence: CASSAAGDRGPDTQYF. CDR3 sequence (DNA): TGCGCCAGCAGCGCGGCGGGGGACAGGGGACCAGATACGCAGTATTTT.

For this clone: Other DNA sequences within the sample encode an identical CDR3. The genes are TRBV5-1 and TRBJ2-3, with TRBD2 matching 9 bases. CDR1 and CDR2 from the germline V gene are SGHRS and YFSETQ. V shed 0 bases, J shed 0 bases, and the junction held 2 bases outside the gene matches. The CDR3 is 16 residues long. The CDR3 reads CASSLVTSGSTDTQYF. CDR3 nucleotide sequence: TGCGCCAGCAGCTTGGTGACTAGCGGTAGCACAGATACGCAGTATTTT.

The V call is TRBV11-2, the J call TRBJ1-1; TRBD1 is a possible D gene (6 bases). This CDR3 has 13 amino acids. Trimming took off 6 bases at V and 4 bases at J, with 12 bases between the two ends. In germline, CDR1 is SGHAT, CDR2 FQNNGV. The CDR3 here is CASRDSAGTEAFF. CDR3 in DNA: TGTGCCAGCAGGGACAGCGCGGGCACTGAAGCTTTCTTT.

CDR3: CASSLRGQGGGQPQHF. In DNA, the CDR3 is TGTGCCAGCTCACTGCGCGGACAGGGCGGGGGTCAGCCCCAGCATTTT. The rearrangement links TRBV18 to TRBJ1-5, with 8 nucleotides matching TRBD1. Per germline, CDR1 KGHSH and CDR2 LQKENI. The CDR3 is made up of 16 amino acids. V lost 4 bases to trimming and J lost 6 bases; unmatched junction nucleotides: 11.

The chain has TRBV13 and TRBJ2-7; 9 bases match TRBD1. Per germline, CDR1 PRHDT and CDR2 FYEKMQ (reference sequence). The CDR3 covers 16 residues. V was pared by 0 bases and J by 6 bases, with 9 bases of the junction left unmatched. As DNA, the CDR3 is TGTGCCAGCAGCTTAGGGGTATCGGGACAGGGACGCGAGCAGTACTTC. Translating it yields CASSLGVSGQGREQYF.

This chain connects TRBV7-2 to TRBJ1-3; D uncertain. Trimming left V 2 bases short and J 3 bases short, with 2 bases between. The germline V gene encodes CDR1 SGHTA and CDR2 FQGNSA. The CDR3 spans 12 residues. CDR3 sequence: CASSLYGNTIYF. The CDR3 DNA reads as TGTGCCAGCAGCTTATATGGAAACACCATATATTTT.

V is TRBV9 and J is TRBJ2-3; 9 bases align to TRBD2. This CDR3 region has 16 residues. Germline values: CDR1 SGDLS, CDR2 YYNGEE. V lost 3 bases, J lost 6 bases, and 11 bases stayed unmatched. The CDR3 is CASSAGVSGGQDTQYF. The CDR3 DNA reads TGTGCCAGCAGCGCAGGGGTTAGCGGGGGACAGGATACGCAGTATTTT.

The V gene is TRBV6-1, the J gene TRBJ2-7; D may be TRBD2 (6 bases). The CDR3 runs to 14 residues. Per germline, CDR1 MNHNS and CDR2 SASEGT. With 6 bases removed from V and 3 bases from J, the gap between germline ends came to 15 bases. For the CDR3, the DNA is TGTGCCAGCAGGACCGGTCTAGCGTACTACGAGCAGTACTTC. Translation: CASRTGLAYYEQYF.

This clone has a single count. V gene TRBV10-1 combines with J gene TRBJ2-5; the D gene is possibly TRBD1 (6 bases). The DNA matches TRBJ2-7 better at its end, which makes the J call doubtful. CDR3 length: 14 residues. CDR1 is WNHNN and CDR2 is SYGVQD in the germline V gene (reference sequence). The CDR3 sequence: CATLTGNPAYEQYF. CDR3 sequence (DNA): TGCGCCACCTTAACAGGGAATCCCGCATACGAGCAGTACTTC.

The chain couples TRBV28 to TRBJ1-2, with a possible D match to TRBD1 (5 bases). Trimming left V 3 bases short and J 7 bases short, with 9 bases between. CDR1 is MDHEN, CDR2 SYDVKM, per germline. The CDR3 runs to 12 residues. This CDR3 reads CASSFRGGGYTF. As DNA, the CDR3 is TGTGCCAGCAGTTTTCGGGGGGGTGGCTACACCTTC.

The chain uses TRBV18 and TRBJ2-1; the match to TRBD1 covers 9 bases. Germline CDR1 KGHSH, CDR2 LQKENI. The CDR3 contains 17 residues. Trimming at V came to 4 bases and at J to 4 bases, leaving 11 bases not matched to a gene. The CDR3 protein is CASSHRRTGALYNEQFF. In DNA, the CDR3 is TGTGCCAGCTCACACCGAAGGACAGGGGCGTTATACAATGAGCAGTTCTTC.

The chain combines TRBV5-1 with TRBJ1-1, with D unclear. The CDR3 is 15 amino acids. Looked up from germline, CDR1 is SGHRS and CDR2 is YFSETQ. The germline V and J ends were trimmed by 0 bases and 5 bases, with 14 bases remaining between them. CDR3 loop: CASSLVRGMGTEAFF. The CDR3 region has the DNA TGCGCCAGCAGCTTGGTGCGAGGGATGGGAACTGAAGCTTTCTTT.

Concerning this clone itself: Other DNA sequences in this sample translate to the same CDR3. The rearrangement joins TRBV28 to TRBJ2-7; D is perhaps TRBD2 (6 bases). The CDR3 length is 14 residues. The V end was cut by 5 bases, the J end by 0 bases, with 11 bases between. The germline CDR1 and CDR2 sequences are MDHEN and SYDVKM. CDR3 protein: CASSLGGSSYEQYF. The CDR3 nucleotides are TGTGCCAGCAGTCTTGGAGGGAGCTCCTACGAGCAGTACTTC.

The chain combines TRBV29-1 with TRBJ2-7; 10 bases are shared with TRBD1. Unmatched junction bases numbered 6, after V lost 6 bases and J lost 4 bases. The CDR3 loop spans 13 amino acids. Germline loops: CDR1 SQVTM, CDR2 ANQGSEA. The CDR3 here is CSVGQGEGYEQYF. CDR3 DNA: TGCAGCGTCGGACAGGGGGAAGGGTACGAGCAGTACTTC.